These T cell receptor beta chains were read from a single sample in a study of T cells in pancreatic ductal adenocarcinoma. Some clones are missing from TCRdb's copy, which holds only in-frame ones; the method was immunoSEQ multiplex PCR. The repertoire holds roughly 9,000 clones, with over 60% as singletons. Sequenced input: pancreatic tumor tissue. All receptors derive from a human donor with pancreatic ductal adenocarcinoma. CDR3s include the opening cysteine and the closing phenylalanine or tryptophan. The order of the fields is V gene, clone size, D gene, J gene, CDR3 protein, CDR3 DNA. The D gene is left open where the match is weak. Size is omitted from some rows. Given values are once, few, many or a class for expanded clones.

TRBV7-9	few	-	TRBJ2-6	CASSLHQGYSGANVLTF	TGTGCCAGCAGCTTACATCAGGGTTACTCTGGGGCCAACGTCCTGACTTTC
TRBV19	-	TRBD2	TRBJ2-1	CASSIGGGFNEQFF	TGTGCCAGTAGTATAGGCGGGGGGTTCAATGAGCAGTTCTTC
TRBV6-5	-	-	TRBJ1-1	CASSLSKTVSTEAFF	TGTGCCAGCAGCCTATCCAAGACAGTTTCCACTGAAGCTTTCTTT
TRBV7-8	-	-	TRBJ1-5	CASSLVRGQPQHF	TGTGCCAGCAGCTTAGTTCGGGGGCAGCCCCAGCATTTT
TRBV5-1	medium-sized	TRBD2	TRBJ2-7	CASSLNLAGATYEQYF	TGCGCCAGCAGCTTGAACCTAGCGGGGGCTACCTACGAGCAGTACTTC
TRBV19	-	-	TRBJ1-1	CASSVQDRGNTEAFF	TGTGCCAGTAGTGTTCAGGACAGAGGAAACACTGAAGCTTTCTTT
TRBV5-1	-	TRBD2	TRBJ2-3	CASTVGGRGTDTQYF	TGCGCCAGCACGGTGGGGGGGAGAGGCACAGATACGCAGTATTTT
TRBV30	-	-	TRBJ2-1	CAWSVDRSSPNDNEQFF	TGTGCCTGGAGTGTGGATCGTAGCTCCCCGAACGACAATGAGCAGTTCTTC
TRBV4-2	-	-	TRBJ2-5	CASSPSGGAVWETQYF	TGTGCCAGCAGCCCTTCCGGCGGGGCTGTTTGGGAGACCCAGTACTTC
TRBV7-3	-	TRBD1	TRBJ2-2	CASSSTGGRTGELFF	TGTGCCAGCAGCTCCACAGGGGGCCGCACCGGGGAGCTGTTTTTT